Sequencing of this T cell receptor (beta chain) was carried out in a study of post-analysis software for immune sequencing data. Across the whole study: Relapsing-remitting, secondary progressive and progressive-relapsing forms made up the multiple sclerosis disease courses.

As for this clonotype: No antigen is known for it.

Study outcomes and limitations: Significantly decreased normalized Chao1 diversity was recorded for multiple sclerosis patients relative to controls.

Each TCR beta cDNA library carried unique molecular identifiers. When about 0.9 to 11 million T cells were used, they gave approximately 450,000 cDNA molecules. TCRdb fed the PCR reads into MiXCR, producing one record per CDR3 protein. The repertoire holds approximately 730,000 distinct CDR3 sequences, with 30% as singletons. The source material was blood. The receptor comes from a girl between 10 and 17 years old with multiple sclerosis.

The CDR3 reads CSARTGRNNEQFF. DNA of the CDR3: TGCAGTGCTCGGACAGGGCGAAACAATGAGCAGTTCTTC. This chain joins TRBV20-1 and TRBJ2-1; TRBD1 aligns across 8 bases. Germline loops: CDR1 DFQATT, CDR2 SNEGSKA (reference sequence). The CDR3 contains 13 residues. After removal of 5 bases from V and 5 bases from J, the junction contained 5 bases not matched to a gene.